The subject of this entry is one T cell receptor beta chain. Antigen: not known. The record originates from a study of beta chain features in type 1 diabetes. Broader study findings: Among all four CD4+ subsets, Type 1 diabetes patients had TCRB CDR3s that were moderately but significantly shorter. Patients with type 1 diabetes carried fewer insertions and had more deletions at their VDJ junctions.

Sorting of CD4+ naive, central memory, regulatory and stem cell-like memory cells was performed via CD45RO/CCR7/CD25/CD127/CD95/CD27. Expressed TCRB transcripts were sequenced after all isolated RNA was converted to cDNA. The method was immunoSEQ multiplex PCR; TCRdb's version includes in-frame clones alone and lacks a portion of them. The data contain about 250,000 clones, around 14% of them singletons. This clonotype was obtained from a woman in her thirties or forties in good health. The sample was naive CD4+ T cells from blood.

Written as DNA, the CDR3 is TGTGCCAGTAGCCCAGACAGAGATCAGCCCCAGCATTTT. Amino acids: CASSPDRDQPQHF. The chain combines TRBV19 with TRBJ1-5; weak D call: TRBD1 (5 bases). The CDR3 is 13 amino acids. Germline loops: CDR1 LNHDA, CDR2 SQIVND (reference sequence). Trimming removed 6 bases from V and 5 bases from J, with 11 bases in between.